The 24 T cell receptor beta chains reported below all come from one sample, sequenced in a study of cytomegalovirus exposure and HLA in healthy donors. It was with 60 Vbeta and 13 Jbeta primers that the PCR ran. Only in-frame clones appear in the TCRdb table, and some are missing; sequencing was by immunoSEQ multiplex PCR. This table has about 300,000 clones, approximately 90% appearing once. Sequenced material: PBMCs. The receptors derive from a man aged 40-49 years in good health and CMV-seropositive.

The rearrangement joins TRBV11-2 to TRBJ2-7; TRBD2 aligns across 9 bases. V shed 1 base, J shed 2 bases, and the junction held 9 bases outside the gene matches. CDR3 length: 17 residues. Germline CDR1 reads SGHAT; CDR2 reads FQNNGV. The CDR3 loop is CASSLVQAGGSPYEQYF. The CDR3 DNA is TGTGCCAGCAGCTTAGTTCAAGCGGGGGGTAGCCCCTACGAGCAGTACTTC.

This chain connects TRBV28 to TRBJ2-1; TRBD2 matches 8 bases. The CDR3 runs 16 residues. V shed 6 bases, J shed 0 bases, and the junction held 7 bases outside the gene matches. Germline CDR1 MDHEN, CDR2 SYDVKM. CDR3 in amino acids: CASRAGGAPSYNEQFF. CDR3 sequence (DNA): TGTGCCAGCAGGGCCGGGGGGGCCCCCTCCTACAATGAGCAGTTCTTC.

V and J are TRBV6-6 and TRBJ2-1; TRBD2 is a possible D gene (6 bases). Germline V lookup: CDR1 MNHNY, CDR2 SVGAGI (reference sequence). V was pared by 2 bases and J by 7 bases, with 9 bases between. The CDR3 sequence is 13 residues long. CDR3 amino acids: CASSYVEGNEQFF. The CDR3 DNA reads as TGTGCCAGCAGTTACGTGGAGGGGAATGAGCAGTTCTTC.

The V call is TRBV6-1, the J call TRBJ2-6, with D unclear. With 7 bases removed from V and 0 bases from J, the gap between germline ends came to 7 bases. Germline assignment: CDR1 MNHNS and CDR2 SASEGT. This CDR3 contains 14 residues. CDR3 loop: CASNMVSGANVLTF. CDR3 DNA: TGTGCCAGCAACATGGTCTCTGGGGCCAACGTCCTGACTTTC.

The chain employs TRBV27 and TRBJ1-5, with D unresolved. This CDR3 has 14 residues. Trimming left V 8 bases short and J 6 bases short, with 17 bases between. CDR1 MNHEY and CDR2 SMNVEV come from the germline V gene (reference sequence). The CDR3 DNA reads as TGTGCCAGCGCTAACAGCGGATTCGGTCAGCCCCAGCATTTT. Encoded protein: CASANSGFGQPQHF.

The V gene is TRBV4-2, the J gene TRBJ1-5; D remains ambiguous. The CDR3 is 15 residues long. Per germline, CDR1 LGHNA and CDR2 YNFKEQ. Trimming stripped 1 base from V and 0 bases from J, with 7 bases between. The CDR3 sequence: CASSQGQSSNQPQHF. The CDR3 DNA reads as TGTGCCAGCAGCCAAGGACAAAGTAGCAATCAGCCCCAGCATTTT.

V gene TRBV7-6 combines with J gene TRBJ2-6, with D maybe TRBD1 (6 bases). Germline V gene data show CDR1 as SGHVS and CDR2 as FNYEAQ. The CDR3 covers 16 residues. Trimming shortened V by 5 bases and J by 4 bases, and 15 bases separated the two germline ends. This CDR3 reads CASSQIYRAGANVLTF. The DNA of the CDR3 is TGTGCCAGCAGCCAGATATACAGGGCCGGGGCCAACGTCCTGACTTTC.

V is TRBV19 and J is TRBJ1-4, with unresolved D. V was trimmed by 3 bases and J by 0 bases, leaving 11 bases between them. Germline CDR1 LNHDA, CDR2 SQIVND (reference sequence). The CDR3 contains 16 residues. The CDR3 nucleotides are TGTGCCAGTAGTATTCTTTACAGTGCAACTAATGAAAAACTGTTTTTT. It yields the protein CASSILYSATNEKLFF.

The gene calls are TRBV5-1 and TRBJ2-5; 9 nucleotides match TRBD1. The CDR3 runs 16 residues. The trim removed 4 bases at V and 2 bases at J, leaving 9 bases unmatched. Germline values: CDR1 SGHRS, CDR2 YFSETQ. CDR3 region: CASSGTGGRGQETQYF. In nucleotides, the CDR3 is TGCGCCAGCAGCGGTACAGGGGGCAGGGGGCAAGAGACCCAGTACTTC.

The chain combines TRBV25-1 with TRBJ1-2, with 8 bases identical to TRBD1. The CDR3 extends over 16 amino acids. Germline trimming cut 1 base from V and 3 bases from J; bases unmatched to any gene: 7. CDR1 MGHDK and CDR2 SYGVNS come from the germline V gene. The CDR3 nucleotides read TGTGCCAGCAGTGAATGGCGGACAGGGTTAGACTATGGCTACACCTTC. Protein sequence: CASSEWRTGLDYGYTF.

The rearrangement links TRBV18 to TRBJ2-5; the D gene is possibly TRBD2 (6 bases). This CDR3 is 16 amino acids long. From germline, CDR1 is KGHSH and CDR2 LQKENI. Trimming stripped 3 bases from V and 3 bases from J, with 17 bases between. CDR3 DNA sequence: TGTGCCAGCTCACCCTCAGGAGGGAGGATGGAAGAGACCCAGTACTTC. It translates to CASSPSGGRMEETQYF.

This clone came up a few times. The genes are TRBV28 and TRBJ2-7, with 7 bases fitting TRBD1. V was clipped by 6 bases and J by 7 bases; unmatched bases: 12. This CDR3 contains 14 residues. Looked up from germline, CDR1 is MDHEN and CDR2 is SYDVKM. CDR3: CASSYPGTEREQYF. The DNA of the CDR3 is TGTGCCAGCAGCTATCCCGGGACAGAGCGAGAGCAGTACTTC.

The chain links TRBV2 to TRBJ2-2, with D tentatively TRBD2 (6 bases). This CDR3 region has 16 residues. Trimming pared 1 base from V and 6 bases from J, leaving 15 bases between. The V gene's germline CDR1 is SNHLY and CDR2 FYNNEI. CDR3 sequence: CASSEGGVVFAGELFF. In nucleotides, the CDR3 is TGTGCCAGCAGTGAAGGGGGGGTCGTTTTCGCCGGGGAGCTGTTTTTT. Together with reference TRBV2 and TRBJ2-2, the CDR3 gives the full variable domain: EPEVTQTPSHQVTQMGQEVILRCVPISNHLYFYWYRQILGQKVEFLVSFYNNEISEKSEIFDDQFSVERPDGSNFTLKIRSTKLEDSAMYFCASSEGGVVFAGELFFGEGSRLTVL.

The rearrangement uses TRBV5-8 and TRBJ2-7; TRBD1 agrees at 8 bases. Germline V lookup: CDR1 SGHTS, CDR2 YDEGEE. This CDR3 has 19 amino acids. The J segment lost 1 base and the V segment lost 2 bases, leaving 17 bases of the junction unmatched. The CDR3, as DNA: TGTGCCAGCAGCTTTTTAGCTCGGGGGACAGGCGATCTTTCCTACGAGCAGTACTTC. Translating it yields CASSFLARGTGDLSYEQYF.

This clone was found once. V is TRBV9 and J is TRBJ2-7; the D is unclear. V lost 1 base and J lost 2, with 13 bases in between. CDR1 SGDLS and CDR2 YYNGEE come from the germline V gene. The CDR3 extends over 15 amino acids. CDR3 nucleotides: TGTGCCAGCAGCGTAACCCCGGTCCAGGCCTACGAGCAGTACTTC. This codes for CASSVTPVQAYEQYF.

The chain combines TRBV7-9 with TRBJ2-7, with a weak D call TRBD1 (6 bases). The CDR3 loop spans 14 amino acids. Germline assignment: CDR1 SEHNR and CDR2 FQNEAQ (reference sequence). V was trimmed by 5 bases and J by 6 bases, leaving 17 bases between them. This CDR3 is CASSPPGQFSEQYF. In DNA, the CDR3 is TGTGCCAGCAGCCCCCCAGGACAGTTTTCCGAGCAGTACTTC.

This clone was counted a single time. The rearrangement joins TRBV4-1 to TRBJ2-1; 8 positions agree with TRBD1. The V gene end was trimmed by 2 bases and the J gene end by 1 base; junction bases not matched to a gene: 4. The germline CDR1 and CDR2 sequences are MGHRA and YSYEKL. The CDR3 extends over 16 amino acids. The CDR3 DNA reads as TGCGCCAGCAGCCAACCCCGGACAGGGTCCTACAATGAGCAGTTCTTC. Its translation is CASSQPRTGSYNEQFF.

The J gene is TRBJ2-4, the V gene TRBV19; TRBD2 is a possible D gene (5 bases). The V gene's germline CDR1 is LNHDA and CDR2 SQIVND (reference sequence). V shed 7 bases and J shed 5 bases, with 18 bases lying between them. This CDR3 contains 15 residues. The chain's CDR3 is CASTPRWEAENIQYF. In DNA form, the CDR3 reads TGTGCCAGTACCCCACGGTGGGAAGCGGAAAACATTCAGTACTTC.

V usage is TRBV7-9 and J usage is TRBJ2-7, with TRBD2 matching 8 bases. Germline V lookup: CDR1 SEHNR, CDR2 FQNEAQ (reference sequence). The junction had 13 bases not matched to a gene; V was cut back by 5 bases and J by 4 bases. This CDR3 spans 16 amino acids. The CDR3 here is CASSQTEGLVGYEQYF. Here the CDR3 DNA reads TGTGCCAGCAGCCAGACAGAGGGACTAGTAGGTTACGAGCAGTACTTC.

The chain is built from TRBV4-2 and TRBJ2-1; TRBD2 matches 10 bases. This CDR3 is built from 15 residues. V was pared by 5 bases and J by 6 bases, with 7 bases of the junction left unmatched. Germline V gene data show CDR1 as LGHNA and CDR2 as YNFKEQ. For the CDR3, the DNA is TGTGCCAGCAGCGAACTAGCGGGGAGGCCCAATGAGCAGTTCTTC. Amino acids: CASSELAGRPNEQFF.

The CDR3 sequence is CASSLSAGQGMSYGYTF. CDR3 DNA: TGTGCCAGCAGTTTATCGGCTGGACAGGGAATGAGCTATGGCTACACCTTC. V gene TRBV27 combines with J gene TRBJ1-2; TRBD1 matches 8 bases. The germline V gene encodes CDR1 MNHEY and CDR2 SMNVEV (reference sequence). Losses at the gene ends were 0 bases for V and 4 bases for J; bases not matched to a gene: 10. The CDR3 consists of 17 residues.

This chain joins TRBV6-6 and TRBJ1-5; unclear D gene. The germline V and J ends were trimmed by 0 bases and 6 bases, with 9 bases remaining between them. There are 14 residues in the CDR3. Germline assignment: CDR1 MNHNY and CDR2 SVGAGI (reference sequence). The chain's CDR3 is CASSYSRELQPQHF. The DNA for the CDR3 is TGTGCCAGCAGTTACTCTAGGGAGCTTCAGCCCCAGCATTTT.

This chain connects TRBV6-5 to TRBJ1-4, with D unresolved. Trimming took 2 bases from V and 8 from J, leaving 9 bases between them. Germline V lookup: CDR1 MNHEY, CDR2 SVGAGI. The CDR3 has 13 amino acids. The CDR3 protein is CASSYDRREKLFF. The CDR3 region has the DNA TGTGCCAGCAGTTACGACCGGAGAGAAAAACTGTTTTTT.

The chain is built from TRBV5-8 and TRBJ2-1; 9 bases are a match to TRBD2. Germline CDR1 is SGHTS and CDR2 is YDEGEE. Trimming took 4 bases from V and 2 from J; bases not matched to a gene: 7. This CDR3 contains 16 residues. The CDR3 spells CASSLTGTSPYNEQFF. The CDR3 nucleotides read TGTGCCAGCAGCCTTACCGGGACTAGCCCCTACAATGAGCAGTTCTTC.